The next 19 T cell receptor beta chains were all read from a single sample in a study of control samples from healthy donors and cancer patients. Some clones are missing from TCRdb's copy, which holds only in-frame ones; the method was immunoSEQ multiplex PCR. The table lists approximately 210,000 clones, about 90% of them singletons. Sequencing input: blood. Receptors were obtained from a man aged 25-40 years in good health.

V and J are TRBV5-4 and TRBJ2-6; tentative D call: TRBD2 (5 bases). This CDR3 has 17 amino acids. Germline V gene data show CDR1 as SGHNT and CDR2 as YYREEE (reference sequence). Trimming took off 0 bases at V and 0 bases at J, with 10 bases between the two ends. CDR3 amino acids: CASSLGGPSSGANVLTF. The CDR3 DNA reads as TGTGCCAGCAGCTTGGGCGGGCCGAGCTCTGGGGCCAACGTCCTGACTTTC.

The chain is built from TRBV9 and TRBJ2-5; TRBD1 matches at 8 bases. Trimming at V came to 0 bases and at J to 5 bases, leaving 12 bases not matched to a gene. The V gene's germline CDR1 is SGDLS and CDR2 YYNGEE. This CDR3 region has 17 residues. The CDR3 nucleotides read TGTGCCAGCAGCGTAGGAGTTAGGGACAGGAGGGTCGAGACCCAGTACTTC. Its protein product is CASSVGVRDRRVETQYF.

The chain couples TRBV5-6 to TRBJ2-1; D is possibly TRBD1 (5 bases). Germline CDR1 reads SGHDT; CDR2 reads YYEEEE. V was trimmed by 2 bases and J by 7 bases, leaving 16 bases between them. The CDR3 contains 15 residues. The CDR3 DNA reads TGTGCCAGCAGCTTACGAGACAGCGTTTTAAATGAGCAGTTCTTC. Translating it yields CASSLRDSVLNEQFF. Using reference TRBV5-6 and TRBJ2-1 for the parts outside the CDR3, the full variable domain is DAGVTQSPTHLIKTRGQQVTLRCSPKSGHDTVSWYQQALGQGPQFIFQYYEEEERQRGNFPDRFSGHQFPNYSSELNVNALLLGDSALYLCASSLRDSVLNEQFFGPGTRLTVL.

The chain uses TRBV6-5 and TRBJ2-7; D not resolved. Germline V gene sequence: CDR1 MNHEY, CDR2 SVGAGI. Between the trimmed V and J ends, which lost 5 bases and 3 bases, there was a span of 17 bases. The CDR3 sequence is 15 residues long. DNA for the CDR3: TGTGCCAGCAGTAGACACGAAGCCGAACACTACGAGCAGTACTTC. Translated, it gives CASSRHEAEHYEQYF.

CDR3 residues: CASNLRGPRNTEAFF. The DNA for the CDR3 is TGTGCCAGCAACCTCAGGGGGCCGCGGAACACTGAAGCTTTCTTT. The genes are TRBV28 and TRBJ1-1, with 8 bases aligning to TRBD1. This CDR3 has 15 amino acids. Trimming took 7 bases from V and 1 from J; bases not matched to a gene: 8. Germline V gene sequence: CDR1 MDHEN, CDR2 SYDVKM. The full variable domain, in which reference TRBV28 and TRBJ1-1 provide the parts outside the CDR3, is DVKVTQSSRYLVKRTGEKVFLECVQDMDHENMFWYRQDPGLGLRLIYFSYDVKMKEKGDIPEGYSVSREKKERFSLILESASTNQTSMYLCASNLRGPRNTEAFFGQGTRLTVV.

The chain joins TRBV19 to TRBJ2-3; D tentatively fits TRBD1 or TRBD2 (5 bases each). Germline values: CDR1 LNHDA, CDR2 SQIVND (reference sequence). V was shortened by 1 base and J by 4 bases, with 18 bases between the two germline ends. This CDR3 is 17 amino acids long. CDR3 sequence reads: CASSIGQLRGNADTQYF. In DNA form, the CDR3 reads TGTGCCAGTAGTATAGGACAATTGAGGGGAAATGCAGATACGCAGTATTTT.

The rearrangement uses TRBV7-2 and TRBJ2-3; 8 bases align to TRBD2. The V and J ends lost 4 bases and 3 bases, in that order; junction bases with no gene match: 9. Germline V gene data show CDR1 as SGHTA and CDR2 as FQGNSA. The CDR3 extends over 16 amino acids. The DNA for the CDR3 is TGTGCCAGCAGCTCTATAGCGGGGTTCCCGACAGATACGCAGTATTTT. Residues: CASSSIAGFPTDTQYF. Variable domain in full (rest from reference TRBV7-2 and TRBJ2-3): GAGVSQSPSNKVTEKGKDVELRCDPISGHTALYWYRQSLGQGLEFLIYFQGNSAPDKSGLPSDRFSAERTGGSVSTLTIQRTQQEDSAVYLCASSSIAGFPTDTQYFGPGTRLTVL.

The V gene is TRBV9, the J gene TRBJ1-1; TRBD1 might be the D (6 bases). V was pared by 0 bases and J by 2 bases, with 11 bases between. The V gene's germline CDR1 is SGDLS and CDR2 YYNGEE. The CDR3 consists of 15 residues. The CDR3 DNA sequence: TGTGCCAGCAGCGTAGTAAGGGGGGTTAACACTGAAGCTTTCTTT. Protein: CASSVVRGVNTEAFF.

The V gene is TRBV4-2, the J gene TRBJ1-5, with D uncertain. The CDR3 is made up of 13 amino acids. In germline, CDR1 is LGHNA, CDR2 YNFKEQ. V was cut by 1 base and J by 3 bases, with 4 bases left in between. DNA of the CDR3: TGTGCCAGCAGCCAAGTCGCCAATCAGCCCCAGCATTTT. Its translation: CASSQVANQPQHF.

The chain carries TRBV2 and TRBJ2-3; possibly TRBD1 for D (7 bases). In germline, CDR1 is SNHLY, CDR2 FYNNEI. The V gene lost 6 bases and the J gene lost 4 bases, with 11 bases spanning the gap. The CDR3 loop spans 13 amino acids. The CDR3 region has the DNA TGTGCCAGCAGGGAGGGGGCGGCAGATACGCAGTATTTT. Residues: CASREGAADTQYF.

V and J are TRBV2 and TRBJ2-1, with D perhaps matching TRBD1 (5 bases). The V end was cut by 9 bases, the J end by 7 bases, with 10 bases between. Germline-derived CDR1 and CDR2 are SNHLY and FYNNEI. This CDR3 is 11 amino acids long. The CDR3 region has the DNA TGTGCCAGTCAGGACACAAATGAGCAGTTCTTC. This translates into CASQDTNEQFF.

The rearrangement links TRBV3-1 (or the pseudogene TRBV3-2) to TRBJ2-5, with D unclear. The CDR3 totals 13 residues. Per germline, CDR1 LGHDT and CDR2 YNNKEL (reference sequence). Trimming left V 2 bases short and J 1 base short, with 5 bases between. CDR3 loop: CASSQYSQETQYF. The DNA of the CDR3 is TGTGCCAGCAGCCAATATTCCCAAGAGACCCAGTACTTC.

Only one count was recorded for this clone. The chain carries TRBV6-1 and TRBJ1-2; D gene uncertain. CDR3 size: 13 residues. Germline V gene data show CDR1 as MNHNS and CDR2 as SASEGT. V dropped 3 bases and J dropped 6 bases, with 11 bases sitting between them. CDR3 sequence reads: CASSELGSHGYTF. The CDR3 DNA follows: TGTGCCAGCAGTGAGCTGGGGTCCCATGGCTACACCTTC.

The V gene is TRBV6-5, the J gene TRBJ1-6, with 7 bases identical to TRBD1. The CDR3 loop spans 12 amino acids. Germline CDR1 MNHEY, CDR2 SVGAGI. V lost 6 bases to trimming and J lost 10 bases; unmatched junction nucleotides: 3. The CDR3 sequence is CASRTGRSPLHF. In DNA form, the CDR3 reads TGTGCCAGCAGGACAGGGCGGTCACCCCTCCACTTT.

The rearrangement links TRBV7-9 to TRBJ1-2; the D is unclear. The CDR3 is 12 amino acids. CDR1 and CDR2 (germline): SEHNR, FQNEAQ (reference sequence). V was pared by 3 bases and J by 6 bases, with 8 bases between. The CDR3 coding sequence is TGTGCCAGCAGCTTCCGGACGGATGGCTACACCTTC. This codes for CASSFRTDGYTF.

This clone was counted between two and nine times. The rearrangement uses TRBV2 and TRBJ1-5, with D perhaps matching TRBD1 (5 bases). Trimming removed 6 bases from V and 0 bases from J, with 24 bases in between. The CDR3 has 19 residues. Germline CDR1 reads SNHLY; CDR2 reads FYNNEI. The CDR3 reads CASRTTRTPGRNSNQPQHF. The CDR3 coding sequence is TGTGCCAGCAGGACGACTCGTACCCCGGGACGGAATAGCAATCAGCCCCAGCATTTT.

This chain connects TRBV30 to TRBJ2-7, with 7 bases aligning to TRBD1. V was clipped by 3 bases and J by 6 bases; unmatched bases: 5. The CDR3 loop spans 12 amino acids. Per the germline V gene, CDR1 is GTSNPN and CDR2 is SVGIG (reference sequence). The chain's CDR3 is CAWSDRVREQYF. The CDR3 DNA reads as TGTGCCTGGAGCGACAGGGTCCGCGAGCAGTACTTC.

The CDR3 is CASSLVGIGASGTTSSYTF. CDR3 nucleotide sequence: TGCGCCAGCAGCTTGGTGGGGATAGGGGCATCCGGGACTACCTCTAGTTACACCTTC. This rearrangement joins TRBV5-1 to TRBJ1-2, with D perhaps matching TRBD1 (5 bases). This CDR3 comprises 19 residues. The ends were cut back, 0 bases at V and 11 bases at J, with 32 bases in the middle. Germline CDR1 SGHRS, CDR2 YFSETQ.

The V call is TRBV2, the J call TRBJ2-2; a possible D gene is TRBD2 (5 bases). Germline CDR1 reads SNHLY; CDR2 reads FYNNEI. The CDR3 length is 13 residues. Trimming took off 4 bases at V and 6 bases at J, with 9 bases between the two ends. This CDR3 is CASSGPGSGELFF. In nucleotides, the CDR3 is TGTGCCAGCAGTGGGCCGGGGTCCGGGGAGCTGTTTTTT.